There are many counts of the clone carrying this T cell receptor (beta chain). Its antigen is currently unknown. The TCR beta CDR3 regions underwent amplification using RNA transcripts as the source. Primed by the HTBI set, a first-round RT-PCR was run on the TCR CDR3. TCRdb independently ran MiXCR on the multiplex PCR reads; one entry per CDR3 protein. The sample includes around 600,000 distinct CDR3 sequences, more than 13% of them seen just once. The data derive from a study of T cells in Graves' hyperthyroidism and ophthalmopathy. Study observations and caveats: Most expanded thyroid clonotypes above 0.001 recurred in blood. It was a median about seven months before onset that the model predicted ophthalmopathy.

This CDR3 is built from 15 residues. Germline CDR1 and CDR2: LNHDA and SQIVND (reference sequence). J was trimmed by 7 bases and V by 5 bases; bases with no gene match: 6. Each diagnosis was grounded in clinical symptoms, serum thyroxine and TRAb, thyroid ultrasound, and orbital computed tomography. This chain links TRBV19 with TRBJ2-1, with 12 nucleotides matching TRBD1. The sample taken for sequencing was blood. This sequence originates from a woman between 18 and 29 years old with Graves' ophthalmopathy. The DNA for the CDR3 is TGTGCCAGTAGTCTGGGACAGGGGGCGCCTAATGAGCAGTTCTTC. It codes for CASSLGQGAPNEQFF. The full variable domain, in which reference TRBV19 and TRBJ2-1 provide the parts outside the CDR3, is DGGITQSPKYLFRKEGQNVTLSCEQNLNHDAMYWYRQDPGQGLRLIYYSQIVNDFQKGDIAEGYSVSREKKESFPLTVTSAQKNPTAFYLCASSLGQGAPNEQFFGPGTRLTVL.